The 26 T cell receptor beta chains presented below share a single source sample, sequenced in a study of neurological immune-mediated disorders (dated by TCRdb to between 2019 and 2020). The library was built by means of 5' RACE. The data were produced on an Illumina HiSeq 2500. TCRdb redid the processing of the public reads, applying fastp at Q25 and MiXCR, and retained in-frame beta chains. CDR3 protein duplicates are merged, each entry listing the most common genes and DNA. This sample holds around 66,000 distinct CDR3 sequences; 5.2% were observed only once. The ten largest clones represent about 3% of the sample. Material for sequencing was PBMCs. The receptors stem from a woman aged 25 to 39 with multiple sclerosis.

This clonotype was observed a few times. This chain links TRBV12-3 or TRBV12-4 with TRBJ2-5; the match to TRBD2 covers 8 bases. This CDR3 is built from 15 residues. Trimming took 2 bases from V and 3 from J; bases not matched to a gene: 5. The CDR3, as DNA: TGTGCCAGCAGTTTATACGGGGGGGGCGAAGAGACCCAGTACTTC. This sequence encodes CASSLYGGGEETQYF.

This clonotype has ten or more counts. The rearrangement links TRBV20-1 to TRBJ2-2; 7 nucleotides agree with TRBD1. Looked up from germline, CDR1 is DFQATT and CDR2 is SNEGSKA (reference sequence). The CDR3 covers 17 residues. V shed 0 bases, J shed 3 bases, and the junction held 10 bases outside the gene matches. The CDR3 DNA sequence: TGCAGTGCTAGAGATCTAACGCTAGGACAGGACACCGGGGAGCTGTTTTTT. This sequence encodes CSARDLTLGQDTGELFF.

At least ten counts were recorded for this clonotype. The chain has TRBV20-1 and TRBJ2-7, with TRBD2 matching over 8 bases. This CDR3 comprises 14 residues. Losses at the gene ends were 6 bases for V and 0 bases for J; bases not matched to a gene: 7. Looked up from germline, CDR1 is DFQATT and CDR2 is SNEGSKA (reference sequence). The CDR3 sequence: CSAWERGPSYEQYF. The CDR3 DNA reads TGCAGTGCCTGGGAGCGGGGGCCCTCCTACGAGCAGTACTTC.

The rearrangement links TRBV6-5 to TRBJ2-7; 8 bases match TRBD1. The V gene end was trimmed by 6 bases and the J gene end by 1 base; junction bases not matched to a gene: 8. Germline loops: CDR1 MNHEY, CDR2 SVGAGI. This CDR3 spans 15 amino acids. The CDR3 bases are TGTGCCAGCAGGGAGACAGGGGATGGGTCCTACGAGCAGTACTTC. Its protein is CASRETGDGSYEQYF.

This clonotype was seen repeatedly, ten times or more. The V gene is TRBV15, the J gene TRBJ2-6; 7 bases match TRBD1. CDR3 length equals 14 residues. The germline gives CDR1 LNHNV, CDR2 YYDKDF (reference sequence). Losses at the gene ends were 5 bases for V and 6 bases for J; bases not matched to a gene: 4. The CDR3 region is CATSRGQLANVLTF. CDR3 DNA sequence: TGTGCCACCAGCCGGGGACAGCTGGCCAACGTCCTGACTTTC.

With respect to this clonotype: Since a much larger clone is just one base distant, this may be a read error. The rearrangement uses TRBV20-1 and TRBJ1-1; D ambiguous. The CDR3 extends over 10 amino acids. Per germline, CDR1 DFQATT and CDR2 SNEGSKA (reference sequence). Trimming left V 3 bases short and J 10 bases short, with 9 bases between. The CDR3 loop is CSASSEVAFF. The CDR3 DNA is TGCAGTGCTAGTTCTGAGGTAGCTTTCTTT.

The chain recombines TRBV5-5 with TRBJ2-1, with 9 bases fitting TRBD1. J lost 4 bases, V lost 6 bases, and 14 bases had no gene match. There are 17 residues in the CDR3. Germline-derived CDR1 and CDR2 are SGHKS and YYEKEE (reference sequence). Here the CDR3 DNA reads TGTGCCAGCAACAAACCAGCGGGACAGGGTACTTACAATGAGCAGTTCTTC. This sequence encodes CASNKPAGQGTYNEQFF.

This chain connects TRBV14 to TRBJ1-2, with D hard to call. The CDR3 is 13 amino acids. V gave up 1 base and J gave up 7 bases, with 10 bases separating them. CDR1 and CDR2 (germline): SGHDN, FVKESK. DNA of the CDR3: TGTGCCAGCAGCCAAGGATCCATGGGTGGCTACACCTTC. Protein product: CASSQGSMGGYTF.

This clonotype was seen more than once but under ten times. The rearrangement links TRBV6-2 or TRBV6-3 to TRBJ2-3, with no clear D. Germline-derived CDR1 and CDR2 are MNHEY and SVGEGT. V lost 7 bases to trimming and J lost 0 bases, with 8 bases between them. CDR3 length equals 13 residues. This CDR3 is CASKGLSTDTQYF. CDR3 nucleotides: TGTGCCAGCAAAGGCTTAAGCACAGATACGCAGTATTTT.

This clonotype was observed a single time. A much larger clone differs from this one at a single base, so this may be a read error. The conserved final phenylalanine or tryptophan is absent from the CDR3, which likely points to a read error. The V gene is TRBV7-9, the J gene TRBJ1-4, with a weak D call TRBD1 (6 bases). Germline CDR1 is SEHNR and CDR2 is FQNEAQ (reference sequence). Trimming shortened V by 5 bases and J by 8 bases, and 12 bases separated the two germline ends. The CDR3 sequence is 13 residues long. CDR3 in amino acids: CASSVPGHEKLFI. In DNA, the CDR3 is TGTGCCAGCAGCGTACCGGGACACGAAAAACTGTTTATT.

This clonotype was recorded many times. One end of the junction varies from germline; a read error may be responsible. V is TRBV9 and J is TRBJ1-1, with D uncertain. The CDR3 length is 13 residues. CDR1 is SGDLS and CDR2 is YYNGEE in the germline V gene. The CDR3 spells CASSVASIGQCNF. Here the CDR3 DNA reads TGTGCCAGCAGCGTAGCTTCTATTGGGCAGTGTAACTTT.

This clonotype has ten or more counts. V usage is TRBV20-1 and J usage is TRBJ1-3; D gene uncertain. With 0 bases removed from V and 4 bases from J, the gap between germline ends came to 10 bases. CDR3 size: 14 residues. CDR1 and CDR2 (germline): DFQATT, SNEGSKA (reference sequence). The CDR3 bases are TGCAGTGCTAGAGATTTCGGACCAGGAAACACCATATATTTT. As protein: CSARDFGPGNTIYF.

This clonotype came up many times. The V gene is TRBV5-1, the J gene TRBJ2-5; D possibly corresponds to TRBD1 (6 bases). This CDR3 is 14 amino acids long. Germline V gene data show CDR1 as SGHRS and CDR2 as YFSETQ. V was cut by 4 bases and J by 5 bases, with 15 bases left in between. This CDR3 is CASSLAGARETQYF. In nucleotides, the CDR3 is TGCGCCAGCAGCCTTGCAGGGGCCAGGGAGACCCAGTACTTC.

In its sample, this clonotype ranks as medium-sized (0.01 to 0.1%). The chain carries TRBV10-3 and TRBJ2-5; D gene uncertain. Germline CDR1 reads ENHRY; CDR2 reads SYGVKD. The CDR3 is 13 amino acids. V lost 5 bases and J lost 0, with 7 bases in between. CDR3 bases: TGTGCCATCAGTCGGACGGACCAAGAGACCCAGTACTTC. Translation: CAISRTDQETQYF.

This clonotype occurred a few times. This rearrangement joins TRBV5-6 to TRBJ2-1, with 10 positions matching TRBD2. CDR1 is SGHDT, CDR2 YYEEEE, per germline. Trimming at V came to 0 bases and at J to 4 bases, leaving 4 bases not matched to a gene. This CDR3 has 16 residues. CDR3 in DNA: TGTGCCAGCAGCTTGGCCCTAGCGGGGGAGTACAATGAGCAGTTCTTC. This translates into CASSLALAGEYNEQFF.

This clonotype was counted at least ten times. The J gene is TRBJ1-1, the V gene TRBV6-6; maybe TRBD1 (6 bases). V lost 3 bases and J 3 bases, leaving 11 bases between the germline ends. Germline lookup yields CDR1 MNHNY and CDR2 SVGAGI (reference sequence). The CDR3 runs 14 residues. CDR3 in DNA: TGTGCCAGCAGTTATGGGGGCAAGTACACTGAAGCTTTCTTT. This codes for CASSYGGKYTEAFF.

This clonotype was counted at least ten times. This chain joins TRBV7-2 and TRBJ1-5; D might be TRBD1 (6 bases). The CDR3 has 15 residues. The V end lost 4 bases, the J end lost 7 bases, and 17 bases lay between the germline ends. Germline V gene data show CDR1 as SGHTA and CDR2 as FQGNSA. Written as DNA, the CDR3 is TGTGCCAGCAGCTCAGGGAGGGGGATGCGACAGCCCCAGCATTTT. It encodes CASSSGRGMRQPQHF. The full variable domain, its missing parts supplied by reference TRBV7-2 and TRBJ1-5, is GAGVSQSPSNKVTEKGKDVELRCDPISGHTALYWYRQSLGQGLEFLIYFQGNSAPDKSGLPSDRFSAERTGGSVSTLTIQRTQQEDSAVYLCASSSGRGMRQPQHFGDGTRLSIL.

The sample holds many counts of this clonotype. The rearrangement joins TRBV5-5 to TRBJ2-1; D is possibly TRBD1 (5 bases). This CDR3 has 14 amino acids. Trimming shortened V by 6 bases and J by 1 base, and 11 bases separated the two germline ends. Germline V gives CDR1 SGHKS, CDR2 YYEKEE (reference sequence). CDR3 DNA sequence: TGTGCCAGCATGCAGGGAATTTCCTACAATGAGCAGTTCTTC. This encodes CASMQGISYNEQFF.

This clonotype showed up many times. In DNA form, the CDR3 reads TGTGCCAGCAGTAAAACAGGGGGAGGTTCACCCCTCCACTTT. This sequence encodes CASSKTGGGSPLHF. The rearrangement links TRBV6-5 to TRBJ1-6; 8 bases align to TRBD1. V shed 5 bases and J 9 bases; nucleotides not matched to a gene: 6. The length of the CDR3 is 14 residues. The germline CDR1 and CDR2 sequences are MNHEY and SVGAGI.

This clonotype was observed at least ten times. The V and J genes are TRBV7-9 and TRBJ1-3, with 7 nucleotides matching TRBD1. Germline V gives CDR1 SEHNR, CDR2 FQNEAQ (reference sequence). The J segment lost 9 bases and the V segment lost 5 bases, leaving 13 bases of the junction unmatched. The CDR3 loop spans 15 amino acids. The CDR3 DNA reads TGTGCCAGCAGCCAGGCACTAGGGGGCTCCGGCACCATATATTTT. Its translation is CASSQALGGSGTIYF.

A few counts support this clonotype. The chain links TRBV20-1 to TRBJ1-1, with a possible D match to TRBD1 (5 bases). From germline, CDR1 is DFQATT and CDR2 SNEGSKA (reference sequence). This CDR3 is 14 amino acids long. Trimming left V 0 bases short and J 10 bases short, with 18 bases between. The CDR3: CSARDRSGRIGAFF. Written as DNA, the CDR3 is TGCAGTGCTAGAGATCGCTCGGGGCGGATTGGAGCTTTCTTT.

Ten or more counts support this clonotype. V and J are TRBV20-1 and TRBJ2-1; weak D call: TRBD1 (5 bases). Germline CDR1 DFQATT, CDR2 SNEGSKA (reference sequence). This CDR3 is 13 amino acids long. V was shortened by 7 bases and J by 0 bases, with 10 bases between the two germline ends. The CDR3 is CSVEDNSYNEQFF. The CDR3 DNA sequence: TGCAGTGTCGAGGACAACTCCTACAATGAGCAGTTCTTC.

In its sample, this clonotype was seen many times. The chain uses TRBV20-1 and TRBJ2-7; D remains unclear. This CDR3 spans 13 amino acids. V lost 6 bases and J lost 3, with 15 bases in between. The V gene's germline CDR1 is DFQATT and CDR2 SNEGSKA (reference sequence). CDR3 sequence reads: CSAPELSNYEQYF. CDR3 in DNA: TGCAGTGCCCCCGAGCTCTCCAACTACGAGCAGTACTTC.

With regard to this clonotype: A read error is possible here, since a much larger clone lies one base away. The rearrangement joins TRBV9 to TRBJ2-2; D unresolved. The ends were cut back, 0 bases at V and 4 bases at J, with 10 bases in the middle. The CDR3 length is 15 residues. Germline CDR1 is SGDLS and CDR2 is YYNGEE. The CDR3 protein is CASSVEGKATGELFF. DNA for the CDR3: TGTGCCAGCAGCGTAGAGGGCAAGGCCACCGGGGAGCTGTTTTTT.

This clonotype was counted at least ten times. V is TRBV6-5 and J is TRBJ1-1; no firm D call. V lost 1 base, J lost 4 bases, and 7 bases lay in between. Germline lookup yields CDR1 MNHEY and CDR2 SVGAGI. This CDR3 has 13 amino acids. The CDR3: CASSYYKGTEAFF. CDR3 nucleotide sequence: TGTGCCAGCAGTTACTATAAGGGCACTGAAGCTTTCTTT.

In regard to this clonotype: Germline is not matched at one junction end, which may reflect a read error. The chain recombines TRBV2 with TRBJ1-5; D ambiguous. CDR1 is SNHLY and CDR2 is FYNNEI in the germline V gene. This CDR3 region has 15 residues. The CDR3 nucleotides are TGTGCCAGCAGTGAAGAGTTTTCTCTCGATCAGCCCCAGAATTTT. This gives the protein CASSEEFSLDQPQNF. Full variable domain (remainder filled in from reference TRBV2 and TRBJ1-5): EPEVTQTPSHQVTQMGQEVILRCVPISNHLYFYWYRQILGQKVEFLVSFYNNEISEKSEIFDDQFSVERPDGSNFTLKIRSTKLEDSAMYFCASSEEFSLDQPQNFGDGTRLSIL.